This T cell receptor beta chain was sequenced during a study of long-term antiretroviral therapy in people with HIV. An immunoSEQ assay, version v3.0, was performed at survey level. Sequencing was performed with immunoSEQ multiplex PCR; in TCRdb, only in-frame clones are kept and a portion is missing. Altogether approximately 26,000 clones are present, 91% being singletons, with the ten largest covering less than 4.5%. Germline V CDR1 and CDR2: SGHNT, YYREEE (reference sequence). The CDR3 consists of 16 residues. Trimming shortened V by 0 bases and J by 7 bases, and 16 bases separated the two germline ends.

This receptor was taken from a young man with HIV. V and J are TRBV5-4 and TRBJ2-2; no clear D. The sample here was unsorted PBMCs, taken 3.1 years after starting antiretroviral therapy. The CDR3 reads CASSLDGGLIIGELFF. The CDR3 nucleotides read TGTGCCAGCAGCTTGGACGGCGGTCTTATCATCGGGGAGCTGTTTTTT. Full variable domain (missing parts from reference TRBV5-4 and TRBJ2-2): ETGVTQSPTHLIKTRGQQVTLRCSSQSGHNTVSWYQQALGQGPQFIFQYYREEENGRGNFPPRFSGLQFPNYSSELNVNALELDDSALYLCASSLDGGLIIGELFFGEGSRLTVL.